The rows below give T cell receptor beta chains drawn from one sample of a study of T cell responses to AZD1222 COVID-19 vaccine. Assay: immunoSEQ multiplex PCR; the TCRdb copy retains only in-frame clones and omits some. The sample holds some 200,000 clones, almost 95% seen once. The starting material was peripheral blood, obtained on day 0 of AZD1222 vaccination. These receptors were obtained from an adult in good health. CDR3s include the opening cysteine and the closing phenylalanine or tryptophan. D genes are given only for firm matches. Size is stated for part of the rows, as once, few or many counts, or as a class when the clone is expanded.

V	J	size	D	CDR3	DNA
TRBV30	TRBJ1-4	NA	NA	CAWSGGPGEKLFF	TGTGCCTGGAGCGGGGGGCCGGGAGAAAAACTGTTTTTT
TRBV7-2	TRBJ1-2	NA	NA	CASSIQQNYGYTF	TGTGCCAGCAGCATCCAACAAAACTATGGCTACACCTTC
TRBV6-1	TRBJ2-7	NA	NA	CASSDWGSYEQYF	TGTGCCAGCAGTGATTGGGGGTCCTACGAGCAGTACTTC
TRBV6-5	TRBJ2-1	NA	TRBD2	CASGGEDYNEQFF	TGTGCCAGCGGGGGGGAGGACTACAATGAGCAGTTCTTC
TRBV18	TRBJ1-1	NA	NA	CASSPRSGEAFF	TGTGCCAGCTCACCAAGGAGCGGTGAAGCTTTCTTT
TRBV18	TRBJ1-1	NA	NA	CASSPSEAGEAFF	TGTGCCAGCTCACCCTCGGAGGCCGGTGAAGCTTTCTTT
TRBV19	TRBJ2-1	NA	NA	CASSSPGRINEQFF	TGTGCCAGTAGTTCACCGGGGCGGATAAATGAGCAGTTCTTC
TRBV4-1	TRBJ2-7	NA	TRBD1	CASSQEPGQGKYEQYF	TGCGCCAGCAGCCAAGAACCGGGACAGGGGAAGTACGAGCAGTACTTC
TRBV18	TRBJ1-1	NA	NA	CASSLFQVNTEAFF	TGTGCCAGCTCACTCTTTCAGGTTAACACTGAAGCTTTCTTT
TRBV19	TRBJ1-1	NA	TRBD1	CASSTKTGSAEAFF	TGTGCCAGTAGTACGAAGACAGGGAGCGCTGAAGCTTTCTTT
TRBV5-1	TRBJ2-3	NA	TRBD2	CASSFTGGGTDTQYF	TGCGCCAGCAGCTTCACGGGGGGTGGCACAGATACGCAGTATTTT
TRBV4-1	TRBJ1-2	NA	TRBD1	CASSQDFGTGDGGYTF	TGCGCCAGCAGCCAAGATTTCGGGACAGGGGACGGTGGCTACACCTTC
TRBV5-4	TRBJ2-2	NA	TRBD1	CASSRNRGIGTGELFF	TGTGCCAGCAGTCGGAACAGGGGGATAGGCACCGGGGAGCTGTTTTTT
TRBV27	TRBJ2-1	NA	NA	CASSLETGSYNEQFF	TGTGCCAGCAGTTTGGAGACTGGCTCCTACAATGAGCAGTTCTTC
TRBV6-5	TRBJ1-2	NA	TRBD1	CASTQDRTGYTF	TGTGCCAGCACTCAGGACAGGACGGGCTACACCTTC
TRBV6-1	TRBJ1-6	NA	NA	CASSEGTGGRSPLHF	TGTGCCAGCAGTGAAGGAACCGGGGGTCGGTCACCCCTCCACTTT
TRBV25-1	TRBJ2-7	NA	NA	CASSDLLYEQYF	TGTGCCAGCAGTGACCTTCTCTACGAGCAGTACTTC
TRBV2	TRBJ2-7	NA	TRBD1	CASSWDSYEQYF	TGTGCCAGCAGTTGGGACAGCTACGAGCAGTACTTC
TRBV5-6	TRBJ2-1	NA	NA	CASSLSLLAAYSYNEQFF	TGTGCCAGCAGCTTGAGTTTATTGGCGGCGTATTCCTACAATGAGCAGTTCTTC
TRBV7-8	TRBJ2-3	NA	NA	CASSLAGPNTQYF	TGTGCCAGCAGCTTAGCTGGCCCGAATACGCAGTATTTT
TRBV7-2	TRBJ1-1	NA	NA	CASSPAYRVGTEAFF	TGTGCCAGCAGCCCAGCCTACAGGGTTGGCACTGAAGCTTTCTTT
TRBV5-1	TRBJ1-5	NA	NA	CASSLEGLSNQPQHF	TGCGCCAGCAGCTTGGAGGGCCTTAGTAATCAGCCCCAGCATTTT
TRBV7-3	TRBJ2-5	NA	TRBD2	CASSLPSGGVGTQYF	TGTGCCAGCAGCTTACCCTCGGGAGGTGTCGGGACCCAGTACTTC
TRBV10-2	TRBJ1-4	NA	NA	CASSVGPENEKLFF	TGCGCCAGCAGTGTGGGCCCAGAGAATGAAAAACTGTTTTTT
TRBV5-1	TRBJ1-1	NA	TRBD1	CASGPGGTLVVEAFF	TGCGCCAGCGGGCCAGGGGGGACGTTAGTAGTTGAAGCTTTCTTT
TRBV28	TRBJ1-1	once	TRBD1	CASTHRGGRTEAFF	TGTGCCAGTACCCACAGGGGGGGAAGGACTGAAGCTTTCTTT
TRBV7-2	TRBJ1-2	once	NA	CASSLGRQENRANYGYTF	TGTGCCAGCAGCTTAGGGAGGCAAGAGAACAGGGCTAACTATGGCTACACCTTC
TRBV28	TRBJ1-5	NA	NA	CASSRTDQRQPQHF	TGTGCCAGCAGTCGGACAGACCAACGGCAGCCCCAGCATTTT
TRBV3-1/TRBV3-2	TRBJ1-2	NA	NA	CASSLGSNYGYTF	TGTGCCAGCAGCCTAGGCTCAAACTATGGCTACACCTTC
TRBV5-1	TRBJ1-1	NA	NA	CASSLDLRNTEAFF	TGCGCCAGCAGCTTGGACCTTAGGAACACTGAAGCTTTCTTT
TRBV4-1	TRBJ1-4	NA	TRBD1	CASSPQTGGNEKLFF	TGCGCCAGCAGCCCCCAGACAGGGGGGAATGAAAAACTGTTTTTT
TRBV7-9	TRBJ1-3	NA	NA	CASSLGMSPGNTIYF	TGTGCCAGCAGCTTAGGTATGAGTCCTGGAAACACCATATATTTT
TRBV28	TRBJ1-2	NA	NA	CASSLVHLTGSRTF	TGTGCCAGCAGTTTAGTTCACTTAACAGGTAGCCGCACCTTC
TRBV7-9	TRBJ1-6	NA	TRBD1	CASSLQGARSPLHF	TGTGCCAGCAGCTTACAGGGGGCGAGATCACCCCTCCACTTT
TRBV5-1	TRBJ1-1	NA	NA	CASRRTIGTEAFF	TGCGCCAGCAGAAGGACGATAGGCACTGAAGCTTTCTTT
TRBV18	TRBJ2-3	NA	NA	CASSPPSVSTDTQYF	TGTGCCAGCTCACCACCTAGCGTAAGCACAGATACGCAGTATTTT
TRBV5-1	TRBJ1-3	NA	NA	CASSPTTSGNTIYF	TGCGCCAGCAGCCCCACAACCTCTGGAAACACCATATATTTT
TRBV5-8	TRBJ2-1	NA	NA	CASSLRAIIRLQTGQFF	TGTGCCAGCAGCTTGCGAGCAATAATAAGACTACAAACCGGGCAGTTCTTC
TRBV4-1	TRBJ1-3	few	NA	CASSQDTPGTAGNTIYF	TGCGCCAGCAGCCAAGATACTCCCGGGACGGCTGGAAACACCATATATTTT
TRBV5-4	TRBJ1-2	NA	TRBD1	CASSPTGGNGYTF	TGTGCCAGCAGCCCTACAGGGGGAAATGGCTACACCTTC
TRBV6-5	TRBJ1-2	NA	NA	CASKVTDNYGYTF	TGTGCCAGCAAAGTGACAGATAACTATGGCTACACCTTC
TRBV18	TRBJ1-2	NA	NA	CASSPKDRNYGYTF	TGTGCCAGCTCACCAAAGGACCGAAACTATGGCTACACCTTC
TRBV28	TRBJ1-2	NA	NA	CASSLVVTYGYTF	TGTGCCAGCAGTCTCGTTGTCACCTATGGCTACACCTTC
TRBV6-5	TRBJ1-2	NA	NA	CASSLDRHGYTF	TGTGCCAGCAGTTTGGACAGACATGGCTACACCTTC
TRBV3-1/TRBV3-2	TRBJ1-1	NA	TRBD1	CASSPPRTLGQGRTEAFF	TGTGCCAGCAGCCCCCCGAGAACATTAGGACAGGGGAGGACTGAAGCTTTCTTT
TRBV2	TRBJ1-5	NA	NA	CASGGTPLSSQHF	TGTGCCAGCGGGGGGACTCCCCTATCATCCCAGCATTTT
TRBV7-9	TRBJ1-4	once	NA	CASSPQNEKLFF	TGTGCCAGCAGCCCTCAGAATGAAAAACTGTTTTTT
TRBV28	TRBJ1-2	NA	NA	CASSSDMHYGYTF	TGTGCCAGCAGTTCCGACATGCACTATGGCTACACCTTC
TRBV15	TRBJ1-1	NA	NA	CATSRVRGSSEAFF	TGTGCCACCAGCAGAGTCAGGGGAAGCTCTGAAGCTTTCTTT
TRBV29-1	TRBJ2-5	NA	TRBD2	CSVVDGLAGYSYQETQYF	TGCAGCGTTGTAGATGGACTAGCGGGTTATAGTTACCAAGAGACCCAGTACTTC
TRBV19	TRBJ2-2	NA	NA	CASNRGRLEAGELFF	TGTGCCAGTAATCGGGGCAGACTTGAGGCCGGGGAGCTGTTTTTT
TRBV25-1	TRBJ2-3	once	TRBD1	CASSEGTGTDTQYF	TGTGCCAGCAGTGAAGGGACAGGCACAGATACGCAGTATTTT
TRBV30	TRBJ1-5	NA	NA	CAWSVAGAWNQPQHF	TGTGCCTGGAGTGTAGCGGGGGCATGGAATCAGCCCCAGCATTTT
TRBV5-5	TRBJ1-5	NA	TRBD1	CASSLTTGANQPQHF	TGTGCCAGCAGCCTAACGACAGGGGCTAATCAGCCCCAGCATTTT
TRBV4-3	TRBJ1-2	NA	NA	CASSQDRFNYGYTF	TGCGCCAGCAGCCAAGATAGGTTTAACTATGGCTACACCTTC
TRBV9	TRBJ2-1	NA	NA	CASSDGPYGASEQFF	TGTGCCAGCAGCGACGGGCCTTACGGGGCGAGTGAGCAGTTCTTC
TRBV5-6	TRBJ2-1	NA	TRBD2	CASSFRTRTHNEQFF	TGTGCCAGCAGCTTTAGGACTAGGACCCACAATGAGCAGTTCTTC
TRBV27	TRBJ1-1	NA	NA	CASKRAPNTEAFF	TGTGCCAGCAAAAGAGCTCCAAACACTGAAGCTTTCTTT
TRBV5-6	TRBJ1-1	NA	NA	CASSTDWWNTEAFF	TGTGCCAGCAGCACGGACTGGTGGAACACTGAAGCTTTCTTT
TRBV4-2	TRBJ1-1	few	NA	CASSRDRLGTEAFF	TGTGCCAGCAGCCGTGACAGGTTGGGCACTGAAGCTTTCTTT